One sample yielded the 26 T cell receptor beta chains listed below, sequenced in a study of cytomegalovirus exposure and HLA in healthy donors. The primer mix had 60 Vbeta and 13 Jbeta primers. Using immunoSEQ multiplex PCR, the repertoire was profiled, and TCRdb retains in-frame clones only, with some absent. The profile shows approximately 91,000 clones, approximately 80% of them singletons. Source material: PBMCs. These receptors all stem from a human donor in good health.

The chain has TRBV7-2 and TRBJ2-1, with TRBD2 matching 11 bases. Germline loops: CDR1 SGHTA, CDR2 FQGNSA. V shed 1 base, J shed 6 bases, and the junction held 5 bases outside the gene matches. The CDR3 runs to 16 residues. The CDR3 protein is CASSLGLAGGSNEQFF. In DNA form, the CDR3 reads TGTGCCAGCAGCTTAGGGCTAGCGGGGGGATCCAATGAGCAGTTCTTC.

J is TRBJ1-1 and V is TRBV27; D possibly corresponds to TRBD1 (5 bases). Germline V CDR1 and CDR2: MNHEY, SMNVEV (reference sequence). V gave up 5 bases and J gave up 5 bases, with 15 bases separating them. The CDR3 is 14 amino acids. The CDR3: CASSLGVYGTEAFF. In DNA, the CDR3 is TGTGCCAGCAGTCTAGGGGTATACGGGACTGAAGCTTTCTTT.

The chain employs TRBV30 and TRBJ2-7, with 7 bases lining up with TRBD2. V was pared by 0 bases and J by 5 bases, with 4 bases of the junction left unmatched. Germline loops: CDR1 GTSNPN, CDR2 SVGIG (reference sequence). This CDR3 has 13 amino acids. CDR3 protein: CAWSVRREDEQYF. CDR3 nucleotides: TGTGCCTGGAGTGTACGCCGGGAGGACGAGCAGTACTTC.

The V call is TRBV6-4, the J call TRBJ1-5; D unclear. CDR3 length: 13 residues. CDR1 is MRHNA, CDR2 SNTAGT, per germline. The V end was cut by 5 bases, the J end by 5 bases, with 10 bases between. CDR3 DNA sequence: TGTGCCAGCAGTCCGTCGGAGGATCAGCCCCAGCATTTT. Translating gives CASSPSEDQPQHF.

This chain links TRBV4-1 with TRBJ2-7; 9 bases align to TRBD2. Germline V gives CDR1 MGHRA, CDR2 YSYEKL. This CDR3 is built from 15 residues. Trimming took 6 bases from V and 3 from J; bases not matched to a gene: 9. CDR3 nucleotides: TGCGCCAGCAGGGGTAGGGTAGCGGGAGACTACGAGCAGTACTTC. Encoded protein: CASRGRVAGDYEQYF.

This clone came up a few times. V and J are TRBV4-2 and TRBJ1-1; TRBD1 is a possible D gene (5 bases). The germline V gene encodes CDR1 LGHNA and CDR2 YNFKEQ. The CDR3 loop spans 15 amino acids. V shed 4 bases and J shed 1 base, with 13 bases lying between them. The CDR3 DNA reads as TGTGCCAGCAGCCGCGGGGGAATAGAGAACACTGAAGCTTTCTTT. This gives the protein CASSRGGIENTEAFF.

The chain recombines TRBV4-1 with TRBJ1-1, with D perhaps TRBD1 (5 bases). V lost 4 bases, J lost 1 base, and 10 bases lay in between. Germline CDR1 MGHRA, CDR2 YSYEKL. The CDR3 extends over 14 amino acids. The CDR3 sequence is CASSLRGENTEAFF. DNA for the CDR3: TGCGCCAGCAGCCTAAGGGGTGAGAACACTGAAGCTTTCTTT.

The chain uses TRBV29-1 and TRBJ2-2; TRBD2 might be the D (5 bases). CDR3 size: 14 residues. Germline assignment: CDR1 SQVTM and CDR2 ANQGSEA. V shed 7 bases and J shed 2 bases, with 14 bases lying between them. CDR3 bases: TGCAGCGCGCTTTCGGGATACAACACCGGGGAGCTGTTTTTT. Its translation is CSALSGYNTGELFF.

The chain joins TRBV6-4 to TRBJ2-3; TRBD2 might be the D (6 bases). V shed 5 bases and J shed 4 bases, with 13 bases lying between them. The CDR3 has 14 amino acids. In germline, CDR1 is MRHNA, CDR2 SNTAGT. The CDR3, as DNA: TGTGCCAGCAGTCGATCGGGGAGGTCAGATACGCAGTATTTT. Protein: CASSRSGRSDTQYF.

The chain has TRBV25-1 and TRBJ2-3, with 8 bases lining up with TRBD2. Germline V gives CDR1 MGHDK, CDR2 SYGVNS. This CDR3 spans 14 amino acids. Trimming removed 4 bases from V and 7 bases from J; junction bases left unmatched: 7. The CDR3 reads CASSVGGALNTQYF. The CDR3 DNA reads TGTGCCAGCAGTGTCGGGGGGGCCTTAAATACGCAGTATTTT.

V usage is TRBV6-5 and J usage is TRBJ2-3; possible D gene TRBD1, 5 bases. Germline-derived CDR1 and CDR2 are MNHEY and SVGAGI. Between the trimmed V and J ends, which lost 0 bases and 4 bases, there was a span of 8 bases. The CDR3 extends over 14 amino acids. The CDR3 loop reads CASSYSTAPDTQYF. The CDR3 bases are TGTGCCAGCAGTTACTCGACAGCCCCAGATACGCAGTATTTT.

DNA of the CDR3: TGCGCCAGCAGCTTGGAGTGGGCGCGTAACAATGAGCAGTTCTTC. This translates into CASSLEWARNNEQFF. The chain recombines TRBV5-1 with TRBJ2-1; D ambiguous. Trimming cost V 0 bases and J 5 bases, with 12 bases left between them. The CDR3 spans 15 residues. Looked up from germline, CDR1 is SGHRS and CDR2 is YFSETQ.

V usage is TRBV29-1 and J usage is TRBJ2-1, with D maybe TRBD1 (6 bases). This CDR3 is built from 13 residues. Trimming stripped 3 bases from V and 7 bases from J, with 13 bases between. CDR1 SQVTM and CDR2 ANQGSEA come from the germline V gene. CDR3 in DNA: TGCAGCGTTGACGGACAGTCTCGGAATGAGCAGTTCTTC. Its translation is CSVDGQSRNEQFF.

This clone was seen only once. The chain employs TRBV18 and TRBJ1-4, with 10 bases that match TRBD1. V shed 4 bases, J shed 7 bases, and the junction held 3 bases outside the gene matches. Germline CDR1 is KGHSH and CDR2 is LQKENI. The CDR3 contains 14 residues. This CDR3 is CASSRGTGVEKLFF. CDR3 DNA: TGTGCCAGCTCACGGGGGACAGGGGTTGAAAAACTGTTTTTT.

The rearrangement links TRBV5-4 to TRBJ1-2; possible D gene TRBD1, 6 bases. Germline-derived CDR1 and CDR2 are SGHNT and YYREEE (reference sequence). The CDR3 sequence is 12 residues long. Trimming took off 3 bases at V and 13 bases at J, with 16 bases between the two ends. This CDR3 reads CASSSPPGVSTF. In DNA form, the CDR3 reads TGTGCCAGCAGCTCCCCTCCAGGGGTCAGCACCTTC. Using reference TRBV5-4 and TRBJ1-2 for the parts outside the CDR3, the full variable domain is ETGVTQSPTHLIKTRGQQVTLRCSSQSGHNTVSWYQQALGQGPQFIFQYYREEENGRGNFPPRFSGLQFPNYSSELNVNALELDDSALYLCASSSPPGVSTFGSGTRLTVV.

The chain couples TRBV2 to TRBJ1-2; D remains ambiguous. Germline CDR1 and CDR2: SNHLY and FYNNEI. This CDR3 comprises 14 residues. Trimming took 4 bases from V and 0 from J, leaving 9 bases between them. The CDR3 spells CASSAGGANYGYTF. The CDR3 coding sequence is TGTGCCAGCAGTGCAGGAGGAGCTAACTATGGCTACACCTTC.

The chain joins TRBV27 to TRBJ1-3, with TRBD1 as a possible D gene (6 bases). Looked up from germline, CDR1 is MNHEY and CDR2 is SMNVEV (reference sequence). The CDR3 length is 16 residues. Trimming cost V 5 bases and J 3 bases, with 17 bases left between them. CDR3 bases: TGTGCCAGCAGTCCCGCCGGGGGGCTAGGTGGAAACACCATATATTTT. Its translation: CASSPAGGLGGNTIYF.

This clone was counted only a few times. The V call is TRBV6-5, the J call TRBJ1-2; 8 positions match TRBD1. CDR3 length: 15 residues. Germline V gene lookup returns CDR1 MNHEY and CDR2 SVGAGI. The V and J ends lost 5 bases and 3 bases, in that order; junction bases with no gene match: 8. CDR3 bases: TGTGCCAGCAGTCCCCGCGGACAGGGAGACTATGGCTACACCTTC. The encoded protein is CASSPRGQGDYGYTF.

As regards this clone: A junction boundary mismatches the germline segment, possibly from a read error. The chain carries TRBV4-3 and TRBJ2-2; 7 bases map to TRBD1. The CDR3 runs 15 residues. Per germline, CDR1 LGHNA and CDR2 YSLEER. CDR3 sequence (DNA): TGCGCCAGCAGCCAGGGGACAGACGAACACCGGGGAGCTGTTTTT. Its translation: CASSQGTDEHRGAVF.

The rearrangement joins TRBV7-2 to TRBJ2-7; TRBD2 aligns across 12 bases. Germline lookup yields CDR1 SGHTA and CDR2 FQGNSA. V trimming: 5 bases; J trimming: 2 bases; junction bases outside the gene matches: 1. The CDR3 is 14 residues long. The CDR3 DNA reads TGTGCCAGCAGCCGACTAGCGGGAGCCTACGAGCAGTACTTC. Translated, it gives CASSRLAGAYEQYF.

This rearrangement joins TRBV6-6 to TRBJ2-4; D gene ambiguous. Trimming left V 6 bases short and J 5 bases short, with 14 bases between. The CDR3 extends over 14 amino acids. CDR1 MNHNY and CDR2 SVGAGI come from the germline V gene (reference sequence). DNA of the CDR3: TGTGCCAGCAGCCTAACAGTAATTCAAAACATTCAGTACTTC. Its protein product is CASSLTVIQNIQYF.

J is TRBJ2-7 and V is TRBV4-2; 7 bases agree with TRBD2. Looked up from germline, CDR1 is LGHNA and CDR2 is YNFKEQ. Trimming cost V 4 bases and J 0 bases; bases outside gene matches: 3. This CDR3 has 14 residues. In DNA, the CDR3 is TGTGCCAGCAGCCCAGCGGGGAGCTCCTACGAGCAGTACTTC. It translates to CASSPAGSSYEQYF.

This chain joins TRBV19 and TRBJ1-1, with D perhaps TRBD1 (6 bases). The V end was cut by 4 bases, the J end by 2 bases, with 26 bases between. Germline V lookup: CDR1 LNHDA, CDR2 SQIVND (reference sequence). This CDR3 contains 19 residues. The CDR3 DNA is TGTGCCAGTAGTACCGCCGAGGGACAAGCCTACACCCTAAACACTGAAGCTTTCTTT. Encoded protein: CASSTAEGQAYTLNTEAFF.

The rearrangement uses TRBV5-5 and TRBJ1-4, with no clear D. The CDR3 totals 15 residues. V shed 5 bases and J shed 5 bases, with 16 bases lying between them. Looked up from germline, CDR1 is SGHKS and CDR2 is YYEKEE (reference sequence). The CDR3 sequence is CASSSRAVRNEKLFF. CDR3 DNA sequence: TGTGCCAGCAGTTCGCGGGCGGTAAGGAATGAAAAACTGTTTTTT.

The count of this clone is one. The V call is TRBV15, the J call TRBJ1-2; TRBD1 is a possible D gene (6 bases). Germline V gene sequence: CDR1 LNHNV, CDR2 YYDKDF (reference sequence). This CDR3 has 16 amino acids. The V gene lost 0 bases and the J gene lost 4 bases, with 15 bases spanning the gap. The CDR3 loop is CATSRDYAGDGYGYTF. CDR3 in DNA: TGTGCCACCAGCAGAGACTACGCAGGGGACGGCTATGGCTACACCTTC.

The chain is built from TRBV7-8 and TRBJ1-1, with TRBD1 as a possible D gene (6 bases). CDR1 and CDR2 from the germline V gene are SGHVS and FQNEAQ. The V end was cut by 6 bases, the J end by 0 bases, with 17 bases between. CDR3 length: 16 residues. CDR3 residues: CASSDLPGHLNTEAFF. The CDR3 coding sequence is TGTGCCAGCAGTGATCTACCGGGACACCTGAACACTGAAGCTTTCTTT.